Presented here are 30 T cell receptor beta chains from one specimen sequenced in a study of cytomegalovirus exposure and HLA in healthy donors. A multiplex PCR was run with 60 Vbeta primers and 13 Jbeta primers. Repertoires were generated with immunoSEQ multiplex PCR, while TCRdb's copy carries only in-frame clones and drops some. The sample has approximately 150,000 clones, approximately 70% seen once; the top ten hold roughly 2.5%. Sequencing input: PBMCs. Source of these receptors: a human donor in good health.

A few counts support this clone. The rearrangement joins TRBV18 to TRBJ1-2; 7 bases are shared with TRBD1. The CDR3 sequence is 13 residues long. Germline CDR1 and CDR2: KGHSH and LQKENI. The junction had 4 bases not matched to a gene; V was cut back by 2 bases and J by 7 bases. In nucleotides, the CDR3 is TGTGCCAGCTCACCAGACAGGGAGCGTGGCTACACCTTC. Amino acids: CASSPDRERGYTF.

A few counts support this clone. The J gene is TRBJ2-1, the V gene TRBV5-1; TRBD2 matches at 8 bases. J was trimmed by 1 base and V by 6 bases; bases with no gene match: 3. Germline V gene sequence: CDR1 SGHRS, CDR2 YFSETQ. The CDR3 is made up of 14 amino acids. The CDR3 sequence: CASTGGGSYNEQFF. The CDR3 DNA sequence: TGCGCCAGCACGGGGGGGGGATCCTACAATGAGCAGTTCTTC. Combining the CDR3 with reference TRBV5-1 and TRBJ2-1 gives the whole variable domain KAGVTQTPRYLIKTRGQQVTLSCSPISGHRSVSWYQQTPGQGLQFLFEYFSETQRNKGNFPGRFSGRQFSNSRSEMNVSTLELGDSALYLCASTGGGSYNEQFFGPGTRLTVL.

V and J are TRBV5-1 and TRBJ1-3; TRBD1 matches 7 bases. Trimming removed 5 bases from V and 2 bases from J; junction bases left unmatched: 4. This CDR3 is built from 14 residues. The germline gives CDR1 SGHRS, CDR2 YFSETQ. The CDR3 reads CASSPGTAGNTIYF. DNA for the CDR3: TGCGCCAGCAGTCCCGGGACAGCTGGAAACACCATATATTTT.

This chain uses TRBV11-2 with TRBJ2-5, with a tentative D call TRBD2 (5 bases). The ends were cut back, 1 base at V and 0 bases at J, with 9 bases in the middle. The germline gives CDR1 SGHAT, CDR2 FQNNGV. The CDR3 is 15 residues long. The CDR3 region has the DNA TGTGCCAGCAGCTTAGGGGAGATGTACCAAGAGACCCAGTACTTC. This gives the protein CASSLGEMYQETQYF.

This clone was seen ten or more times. The DNA of the CDR3 is TGTGCCAGCAGTGAAGTCTGGACAGGGGGCACTGAAGCTTTCTTT. Its translation is CASSEVWTGGTEAFF. V usage is TRBV6-1 and J usage is TRBJ1-1; TRBD1 aligns across 10 bases. The germline V gene encodes CDR1 MNHNS and CDR2 SASEGT. V was clipped by 1 base and J by 4 bases; unmatched bases: 3. This CDR3 contains 15 residues.

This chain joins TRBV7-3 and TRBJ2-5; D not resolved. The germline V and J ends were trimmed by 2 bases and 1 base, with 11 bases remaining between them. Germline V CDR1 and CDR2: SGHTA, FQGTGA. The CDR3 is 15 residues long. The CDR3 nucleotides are TGTGCCAGCAGCTTAGGGTCCGGGTCCCAAGAGACCCAGTACTTC. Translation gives CASSLGSGSQETQYF.

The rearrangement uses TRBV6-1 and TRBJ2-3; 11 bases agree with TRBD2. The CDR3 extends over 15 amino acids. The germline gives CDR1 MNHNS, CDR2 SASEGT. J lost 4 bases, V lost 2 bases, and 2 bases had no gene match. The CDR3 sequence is CASSESSGGPDTQYF. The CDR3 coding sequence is TGTGCCAGCAGTGAATCTAGCGGGGGGCCAGATACGCAGTATTTT.

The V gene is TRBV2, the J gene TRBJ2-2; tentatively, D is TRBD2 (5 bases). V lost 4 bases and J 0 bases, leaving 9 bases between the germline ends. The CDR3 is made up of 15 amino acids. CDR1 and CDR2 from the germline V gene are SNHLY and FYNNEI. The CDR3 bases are TGTGCCAGCAGTGGAGGGATCGCGAACACCGGGGAGCTGTTTTTT. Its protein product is CASSGGIANTGELFF.

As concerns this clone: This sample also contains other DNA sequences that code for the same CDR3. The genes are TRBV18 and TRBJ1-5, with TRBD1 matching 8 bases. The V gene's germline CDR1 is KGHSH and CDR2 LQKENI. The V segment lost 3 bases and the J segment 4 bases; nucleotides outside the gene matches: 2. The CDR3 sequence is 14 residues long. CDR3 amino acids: CASSPRQGNQPQHF. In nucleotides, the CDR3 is TGTGCCAGCTCACCGAGACAGGGGAATCAGCCCCAGCATTTT.

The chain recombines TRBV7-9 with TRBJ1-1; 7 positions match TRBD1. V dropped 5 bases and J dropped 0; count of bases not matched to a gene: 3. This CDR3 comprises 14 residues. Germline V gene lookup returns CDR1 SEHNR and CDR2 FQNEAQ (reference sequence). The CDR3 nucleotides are TGTGCCAGCAGCCCGGGACAGATGAACACTGAAGCTTTCTTT. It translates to CASSPGQMNTEAFF.

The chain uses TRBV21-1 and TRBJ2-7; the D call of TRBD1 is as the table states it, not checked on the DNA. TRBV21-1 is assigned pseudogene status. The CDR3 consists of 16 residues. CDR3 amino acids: CASSKEADRGRWEQYF. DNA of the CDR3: TGTGCCAGCAGCAAAGAAGCTGACAGGGGGCGCTGGGAGCAGTACTTC.

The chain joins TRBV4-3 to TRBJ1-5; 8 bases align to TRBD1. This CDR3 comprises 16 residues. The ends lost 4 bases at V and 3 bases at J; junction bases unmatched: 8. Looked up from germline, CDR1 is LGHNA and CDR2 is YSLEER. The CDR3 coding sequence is TGCGCCAGCAGCCGAGAGACAGGGGCTTACAATCAGCCCCAGCATTTT. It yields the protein CASSRETGAYNQPQHF.

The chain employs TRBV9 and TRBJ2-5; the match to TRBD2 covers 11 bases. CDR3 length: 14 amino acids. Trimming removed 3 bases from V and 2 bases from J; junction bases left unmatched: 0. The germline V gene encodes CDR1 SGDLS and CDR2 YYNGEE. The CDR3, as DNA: TGTGCCAGCAGCGCTAGCGGGGGGCAAGAGACCCAGTACTTC. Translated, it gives CASSASGGQETQYF.

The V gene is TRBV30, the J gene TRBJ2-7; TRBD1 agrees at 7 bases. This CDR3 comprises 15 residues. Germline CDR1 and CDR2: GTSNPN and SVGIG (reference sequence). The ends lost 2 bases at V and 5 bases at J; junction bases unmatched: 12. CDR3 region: CAWSPLQRQGHEQYF. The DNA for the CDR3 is TGTGCCTGGAGTCCACTCCAGCGACAGGGCCACGAGCAGTACTTC.

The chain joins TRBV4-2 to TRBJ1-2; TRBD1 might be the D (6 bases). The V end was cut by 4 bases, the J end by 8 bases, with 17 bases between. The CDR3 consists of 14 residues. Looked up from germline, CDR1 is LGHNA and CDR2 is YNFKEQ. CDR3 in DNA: TGTGCCAGCAGCCGAATTACAGGGTTTTGGGGCTACACCTTC. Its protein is CASSRITGFWGYTF.

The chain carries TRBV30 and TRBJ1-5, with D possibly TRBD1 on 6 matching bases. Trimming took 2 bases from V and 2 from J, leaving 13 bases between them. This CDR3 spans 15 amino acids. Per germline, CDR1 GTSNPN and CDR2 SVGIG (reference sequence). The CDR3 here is CAWSPSTGRNQPQHF. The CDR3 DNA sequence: TGTGCCTGGAGTCCCTCGACAGGCCGCAATCAGCCCCAGCATTTT.

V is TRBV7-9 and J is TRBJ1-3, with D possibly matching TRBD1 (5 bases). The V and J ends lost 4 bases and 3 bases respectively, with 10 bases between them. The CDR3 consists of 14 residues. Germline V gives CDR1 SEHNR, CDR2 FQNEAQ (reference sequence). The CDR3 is CASSSSQGGNTIYF. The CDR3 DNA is TGTGCCAGCAGCTCATCGCAGGGTGGAAACACCATATATTTT.

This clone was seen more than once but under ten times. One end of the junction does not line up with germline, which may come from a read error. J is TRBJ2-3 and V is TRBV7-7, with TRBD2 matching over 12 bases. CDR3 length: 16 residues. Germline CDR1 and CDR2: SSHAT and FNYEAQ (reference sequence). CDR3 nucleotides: TGTGCTAGCAGCTTGACTAGCGGGGGCTCATGGGATACGCAGTATTTT. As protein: CASSLTSGGSWDTQYF.

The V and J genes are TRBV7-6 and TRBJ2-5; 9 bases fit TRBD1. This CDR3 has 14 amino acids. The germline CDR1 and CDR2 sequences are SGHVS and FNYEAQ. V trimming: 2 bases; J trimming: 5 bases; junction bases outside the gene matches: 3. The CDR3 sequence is CASSLTGGWETQYF. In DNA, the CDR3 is TGTGCCAGCAGCTTAACAGGGGGCTGGGAGACCCAGTACTTC.

DNA of the CDR3: TGCGCCAGCAGCTTTTCGGACAGGGGATACACCGGGGAGCTGTTTTTT. Translating gives CASSFSDRGYTGELFF. The rearrangement joins TRBV5-1 to TRBJ2-2; 9 positions agree with TRBD1. V lost 2 bases and J lost 3; bases outside the gene matches: 5. The length of the CDR3 is 16 residues. Germline V gives CDR1 SGHRS, CDR2 YFSETQ.

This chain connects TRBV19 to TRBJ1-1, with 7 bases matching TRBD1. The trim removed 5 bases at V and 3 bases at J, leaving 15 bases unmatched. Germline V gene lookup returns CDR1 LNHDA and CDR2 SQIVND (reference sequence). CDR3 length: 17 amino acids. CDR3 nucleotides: TGTGCCAGTAGTCCCTCTATCGGAGGGGGCGCCGACACTGAAGCTTTCTTT. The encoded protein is CASSPSIGGGADTEAFF. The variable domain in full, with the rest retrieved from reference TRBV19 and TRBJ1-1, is DGGITQSPKYLFRKEGQNVTLSCEQNLNHDAMYWYRQDPGQGLRLIYYSQIVNDFQKGDIAEGYSVSREKKESFPLTVTSAQKNPTAFYLCASSPSIGGGADTEAFFGQGTRLTVV.

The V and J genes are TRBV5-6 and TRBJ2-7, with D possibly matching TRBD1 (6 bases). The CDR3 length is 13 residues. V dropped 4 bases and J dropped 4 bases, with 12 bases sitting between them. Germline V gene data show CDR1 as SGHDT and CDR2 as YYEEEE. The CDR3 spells CASSDGQSYEQYF. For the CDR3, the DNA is TGTGCCAGCAGCGATGGACAGTCATACGAGCAGTACTTC.

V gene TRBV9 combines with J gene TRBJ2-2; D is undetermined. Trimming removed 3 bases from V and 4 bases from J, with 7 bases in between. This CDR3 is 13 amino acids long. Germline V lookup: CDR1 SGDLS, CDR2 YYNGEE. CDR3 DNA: TGTGCCAGCAGCGGATACAGCACCGGGGAGCTGTTTTTT. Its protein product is CASSGYSTGELFF.

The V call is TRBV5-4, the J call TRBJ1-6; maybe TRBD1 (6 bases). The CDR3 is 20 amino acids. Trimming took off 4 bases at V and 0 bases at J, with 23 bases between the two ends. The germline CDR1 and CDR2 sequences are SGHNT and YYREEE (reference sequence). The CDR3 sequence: CASSRGGGGRISSYNSPLHF. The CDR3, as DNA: TGTGCCAGCAGCCGGGGAGGGGGGGGCCGAATCAGCTCCTATAATTCACCCCTCCACTTT.

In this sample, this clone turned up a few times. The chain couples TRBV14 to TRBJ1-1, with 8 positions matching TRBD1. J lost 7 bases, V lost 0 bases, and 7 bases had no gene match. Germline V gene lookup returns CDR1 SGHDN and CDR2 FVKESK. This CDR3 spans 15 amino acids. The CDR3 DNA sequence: TGTGCCAGCAGCCAAGATTCCGGGACAGGCCTTGAAGCTTTCTTT. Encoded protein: CASSQDSGTGLEAFF.

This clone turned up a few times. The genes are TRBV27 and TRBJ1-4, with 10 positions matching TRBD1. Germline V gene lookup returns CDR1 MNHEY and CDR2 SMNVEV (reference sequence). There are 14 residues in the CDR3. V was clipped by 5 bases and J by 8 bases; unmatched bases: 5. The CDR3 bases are TGTGCCAGCAGTCCGGGACAGGGGTGGGAAAAACTGTTTTTT. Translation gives CASSPGQGWEKLFF. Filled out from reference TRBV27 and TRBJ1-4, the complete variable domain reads EAQVTQNPRYLITVTGKKLTVTCSQNMNHEYMSWYRQDPGLGLRQIYYSMNVEVTDKGDVPEGYKVSRKEKRNFPLILESPSPNQTSLYFCASSPGQGWEKLFFGSGTQLSVL.

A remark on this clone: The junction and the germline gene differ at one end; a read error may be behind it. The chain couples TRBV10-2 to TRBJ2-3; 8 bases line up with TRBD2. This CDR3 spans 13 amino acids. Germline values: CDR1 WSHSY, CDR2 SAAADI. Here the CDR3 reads CASSWTSIDTQYF. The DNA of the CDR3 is TGCGCCAGCAGCTGGACTAGCATAGATACGCAGTATTTT.

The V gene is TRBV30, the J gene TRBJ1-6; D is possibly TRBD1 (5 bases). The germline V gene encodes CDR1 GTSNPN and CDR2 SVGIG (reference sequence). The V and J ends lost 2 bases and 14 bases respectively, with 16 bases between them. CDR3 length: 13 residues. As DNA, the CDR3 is TGTGCCTGGAGTATGGGGGACTTCATGGCCCTCCACTTT. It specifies CAWSMGDFMALHF.

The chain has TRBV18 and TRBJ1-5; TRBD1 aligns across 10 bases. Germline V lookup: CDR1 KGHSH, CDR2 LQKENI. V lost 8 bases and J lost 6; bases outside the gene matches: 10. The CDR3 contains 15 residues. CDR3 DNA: TGTGCCAGCACGCCGGACAGGGGGATAGGTCAGCCCCAGCATTTT. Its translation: CASTPDRGIGQPQHF. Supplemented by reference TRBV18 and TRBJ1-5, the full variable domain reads NAGVMQNPRHLVRRRGQEARLRCSPMKGHSHVYWYRQLPEEGLKFMVYLQKENIIDESGMPKERFSAEFPKEGPSILRIQQVVRGDSAAYFCASTPDRGIGQPQHFGDGTRLSIL.

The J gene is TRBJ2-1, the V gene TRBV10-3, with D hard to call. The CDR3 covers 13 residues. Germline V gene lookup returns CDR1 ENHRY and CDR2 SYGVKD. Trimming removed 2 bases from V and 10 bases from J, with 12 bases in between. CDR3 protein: CAISEGSAREQFF. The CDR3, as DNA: TGTGCCATCAGTGAGGGCTCCGCCCGAGAGCAGTTCTTC.